These 20 T cell receptor beta chains were sequenced from one sample in a study of cytomegalovirus exposure and HLA in healthy donors. PCR used 60 Vbeta primers and 13 Jbeta primers. TCRdb's table, derived via immunoSEQ multiplex PCR, lists solely in-frame clones and lacks some. The repertoire includes about 160,000 clones, 75% to 85% of them detected once, and approximately 2% sits in the top ten. Sequenced input: PBMCs. Receptor source: a woman aged 18-29 years in good health and CMV-seronegative.

The genes are TRBV19 and TRBJ1-5; D unclear. CDR3 length: 15 amino acids. V dropped 3 bases and J dropped 2 bases, with 11 bases sitting between them. The germline V gene has CDR1 LNHDA and CDR2 SQIVND (reference sequence). The CDR3 region has the DNA TGTGCCAGTAGTATGGGGAGGGAAGGCAATCAGCCCCAGCATTTT. Translating it yields CASSMGREGNQPQHF.

The chain joins TRBV5-1 to TRBJ2-1, with 10 bases identical to TRBD2. Per the germline V gene, CDR1 is SGHRS and CDR2 is YFSETQ. Losses at the gene ends were 0 bases for V and 9 bases for J; bases not matched to a gene: 6. The CDR3 runs to 15 residues. CDR3 amino acids: CASSLAAGGPVEQFF. The CDR3 DNA is TGCGCCAGCAGCTTGGCAGCGGGGGGGCCTGTTGAGCAGTTCTTC.

The chain has TRBV6-6 and TRBJ2-1; D perhaps matches TRBD1 (6 bases). The V end lost 6 bases, the J end lost 4 bases, and 13 bases lay between the germline ends. Per the germline V gene, CDR1 is MNHNY and CDR2 is SVGAGI (reference sequence). The CDR3 is 14 residues long. The CDR3 sequence is CASSVRTAYNEQFF. The CDR3 DNA sequence: TGTGCCAGCAGCGTAAGGACAGCGTACAATGAGCAGTTCTTC.

The chain joins TRBV6-5 to TRBJ2-1; D possibly corresponds to TRBD2 (5 bases). CDR1 is MNHEY, CDR2 SVGAGI, per germline. The CDR3 sequence is 15 residues long. Trimming stripped 6 bases from V and 4 bases from J, with 16 bases between. CDR3 loop: CASRRSGYQYNEQFF. In DNA, the CDR3 is TGTGCCAGCAGAAGGTCGGGGTACCAATACAATGAGCAGTTCTTC.

CDR3 nucleotide sequence: TGCAGCGTTGAAACCCCGGGGGGCTACACTGAAGCTTTCTTT. It yields the protein CSVETPGGYTEAFF. The chain uses TRBV29-1 and TRBJ1-1, with a tentative D call TRBD1 (6 bases). The CDR3 has 14 residues. V dropped 2 bases and J dropped 3 bases, with 13 bases sitting between them. Germline V gene data show CDR1 as SQVTM and CDR2 as ANQGSEA.

The genes are TRBV6-1 and TRBJ2-2, with D possibly TRBD1 on 6 matching bases. V was pared by 7 bases and J by 6 bases, with 12 bases between. This CDR3 has 13 residues. CDR1 and CDR2 from the germline V gene are MNHNS and SASEGT. CDR3 coding DNA: TGTGCCAGCATTAAGGGGGAACCCGGGGAGCTGTTTTTT. It translates to CASIKGEPGELFF.

This clone was detected only once. CDR3 bases: TGTGCCAGCAGTGAATTGGGAAGGGAGGGCTACACCTTC. Encoded protein: CASSELGREGYTF. The V gene is TRBV25-1, the J gene TRBJ1-2; D is unclear. V was shortened by 1 base and J by 8 bases, with 11 bases between the two germline ends. This CDR3 contains 13 residues. The germline V gene has CDR1 MGHDK and CDR2 SYGVNS.

Concerning this clone: One junction end does not reproduce the germline sequence, and a read error may be involved. This chain links TRBV7-9 with TRBJ2-7; D unresolved. The CDR3 runs 12 residues. Germline V gene sequence: CDR1 SEHNR, CDR2 FQNEAQ (reference sequence). The DNA for the CDR3 is TGTTCCAGCAGCTTAACCGGCTACGAGCAGTACTTC. Its translation: CSSSLTGYEQYF. The full variable domain, with the rest looked up from reference TRBV7-9 and TRBJ2-7, is DTGVSQNPRHKITKRGQNVTFRCDPISEHNRLYWYRQTLGQGPEFLTYFQNEAQLEKSRLLSDRFSAERPKGSFSTLEIQRTEQGDSAMYLCSSSLTGYEQYFGPGTRLTVT.

The chain joins TRBV7-9 to TRBJ1-2, with TRBD1 identical over 7 bases. Losses at the gene ends were 1 base for V and 4 bases for J; bases not matched to a gene: 3. Germline values: CDR1 SEHNR, CDR2 FQNEAQ (reference sequence). CDR3 length: 14 amino acids. Here the CDR3 DNA reads TGTGCCAGCAGCTTAGTGACAGGGTCCTATGGCTACACCTTC. Its protein is CASSLVTGSYGYTF.

The rearrangement links TRBV12-5 to TRBJ2-1, with TRBD1 identical over 8 bases. The CDR3 contains 15 residues. The germline gives CDR1 LGHNT, CDR2 FRNRAP. V lost 6 bases, J lost 2 bases, and 6 bases stayed unmatched. This chain's CDR3 is CASGSGQGPYNEQFF. The CDR3 nucleotides are TGTGCTAGTGGCTCCGGACAGGGACCCTACAATGAGCAGTTCTTC.

This chain links TRBV9 with TRBJ2-3; TRBD2 agrees at 10 bases. J gave up 6 bases and V 0 bases, and 7 bases lay outside the gene matches. CDR1 is SGDLS, CDR2 YYNGEE, per germline. The CDR3 loop spans 16 amino acids. CDR3 DNA: TGTGCCAGCAGCGTAGAAGGACTAGCGGTAGGTGATACGCAGTATTTT. It encodes CASSVEGLAVGDTQYF. The entire variable domain, with the rest obtained from reference TRBV9 and TRBJ2-3, is as follows: DSGVTQTPKHLITATGQRVTLRCSPRSGDLSVYWYQQSLDQGLQFLIQYYNGEERAKGNILERFSAQQFPDLHSELNLSSLELGDSALYFCASSVEGLAVGDTQYFGPGTRLTVL.

The gene calls are TRBV7-9 and TRBJ2-1, with 10 bases aligning to TRBD1. Germline lookup yields CDR1 SEHNR and CDR2 FQNEAQ (reference sequence). With 2 bases clipped from V and 8 bases from J, the junction kept 6 bases outside the gene matches. This CDR3 comprises 15 residues. The chain's CDR3 is CASSLWRQGADEQFF. The CDR3 region has the DNA TGTGCCAGCAGCTTATGGAGACAGGGGGCCGATGAGCAGTTCTTC.

In its sample, this clone was seen a few times. This chain connects TRBV4-1 to TRBJ1-5; no firm D call. Trimming removed 4 bases from V and 2 bases from J, with 12 bases in between. The CDR3 has 15 amino acids. Germline V gene data show CDR1 as MGHRA and CDR2 as YSYEKL. The CDR3 protein is CASSPTDIGNQPQHF. The CDR3 DNA reads TGCGCCAGCAGCCCCACCGACATCGGCAATCAGCCCCAGCATTTT.

The chain uses TRBV6-6 and TRBJ2-1; D is undetermined. Trimming cost V 7 bases and J 0 bases, with 16 bases left between them. Germline V CDR1 and CDR2: MNHNY, SVGAGI (reference sequence). There are 16 residues in the CDR3. The CDR3 region has the DNA TGTGCCAGCAAGCAGCCGCCGGGTGCCTCCTACAATGAGCAGTTCTTC. Encoded protein: CASKQPPGASYNEQFF.

The chain links TRBV6-5 to TRBJ2-1; 7 nucleotides match TRBD1. With V trimmed by 5 bases and J by 4 bases, 8 bases remained unmatched. Germline V gene lookup returns CDR1 MNHEY and CDR2 SVGAGI. This CDR3 region has 15 residues. CDR3 DNA sequence: TGTGCCAGCAGTCTACGACAGGGAACGTACAATGAGCAGTTCTTC. Protein product: CASSLRQGTYNEQFF.

J is TRBJ2-3 and V is TRBV7-3; 7 positions agree with TRBD2. The germline V gene has CDR1 SGHTA and CDR2 FQGTGA. The CDR3 totals 15 residues. The junction had 9 bases not matched to a gene; V was cut back by 4 bases and J by 5 bases. The CDR3 DNA sequence: TGTGCCAGCAGCTCGTATGGGGGAGGGCGAGATACGCAGTATTTT. Its protein is CASSSYGGGRDTQYF.

The rearrangement links TRBV7-6 to TRBJ2-1; 8 nucleotides line up with TRBD2. Per germline, CDR1 SGHVS and CDR2 FNYEAQ. This CDR3 comprises 15 residues. V lost 1 base, J lost 3 bases, and 2 bases stayed unmatched. Here the CDR3 DNA reads TGTGCCAGCAGCTTAGGTAGCGGGGACTACAATGAGCAGTTCTTC. Residues: CASSLGSGDYNEQFF. The variable domain in full, completed from reference TRBV7-6 and TRBJ2-1, reads GAGVSQSPRYKVTKRGQDVALRCDPISGHVSLYWYRQALGQGPEFLTYFNYEAQQDKSGLPNDRFSAERPEGSISTLTIQRTEQRDSAMYRCASSLGSGDYNEQFFGPGTRLTVL.

This chain joins TRBV14 and TRBJ2-7; unclear D gene. Germline CDR1 reads SGHDN; CDR2 reads FVKESK. V lost 4 bases and J 3 bases, leaving 16 bases between the germline ends. This CDR3 contains 15 residues. CDR3 DNA: TGTGCCAGCAGCCCCAGTTACAAATTAATCTACGAGCAGTACTTC. Encoded protein: CASSPSYKLIYEQYF.

On this clone: At one of its ends the junction is not consistent with the germline gene, which may arise from a read error. V is TRBV5-1 and J is TRBJ2-5, with 9 bases lining up with TRBD2. The CDR3 contains 14 residues. CDR1 and CDR2 (germline): SGHRS, YFSETQ. DNA of the CDR3: TGCGCCAGCAGCCAAGTAGCGGGGGTAGAGACCCGGTACTTC. Its protein is CASSQVAGVETRYF. Full variable domain (rest looked up from reference TRBV5-1 and TRBJ2-5): KAGVTQTPRYLIKTRGQQVTLSCSPISGHRSVSWYQQTPGQGLQFLFEYFSETQRNKGNFPGRFSGRQFSNSRSEMNVSTLELGDSALYLCASSQVAGVETRYFGPGTRLLVL.

V is TRBV28 and J is TRBJ1-2; no firm D call. The CDR3 has 13 residues. Germline loops: CDR1 MDHEN, CDR2 SYDVKM. V was cut by 2 bases and J by 2 bases, with 6 bases left in between. The DNA for the CDR3 is TGTGCCAGCAGTTTAGACATGAACTATGGCTACACCTTC. The encoded protein is CASSLDMNYGYTF.